A selection of T cell receptor beta chains follows, all from one sample in a study of OX40 agonist ivuxolimab in advanced cancers. Data came from immunoSEQ multiplex PCR; TCRdb stores just in-frame clones and leaves some out. The data show about 62,000 clones, with around 74% seen just once and approximately 11% held by the top ten. Sequences were derived from CD4+ or CD8+ T cells sorted from blood, sampled in a trial of the OX40 agonist ivuxolimab. These TCRs come from an adult with an advanced solid tumor such as melanoma, head and neck, liver or kidney cancer. The CDR3 runs from the conserved cysteine through the conserved F or W. D genes are given only for firm matches. Size is stated for part of the rows, as once, few or many counts, or as a class when the clone is expanded.

v_gene	abundance	j_gene	d_gene	CDR3aa	CDR3nt
TRBV4-2	once	TRBJ1-4	TRBD1	CASSQAGQGEGKLFF	TGTGCCAGCAGCCAAGCCGGACAGGGGGAGGGCAAACTGTTTTTT
TRBV6-5	few	TRBJ1-5	NA	CASSYKQGVNQPQHF	TGTGCCAGCAGTTACAAACAGGGCGTCAATCAGCCCCAGCATTTT
TRBV7-2	NA	TRBJ1-4	TRBD1	CASRGQGSTNEKLFF	TGTGCCAGCAGGGGACAGGGGTCGACTAATGAAAAACTGTTTTTT
TRBV19	NA	TRBJ2-7	TRBD1	CASSKGTGLPYEQYF	TGTGCCAGTAGTAAGGGGACAGGGCTCCCTTACGAGCAGTACTTC
TRBV7-3	NA	TRBJ2-7	NA	CASSPRDEQYF	TGTGCCAGCAGCCCGCGGGACGAGCAGTACTTC
TRBV19	NA	TRBJ2-6	NA	CASRVPQGKGSWSSGANVLTF	TGTGCCAGTAGGGTTCCGCAGGGAAAGGGATCGTGGAGCTCTGGGGCCAACGTCCTGACTTTC
TRBV5-5	NA	TRBJ1-6	NA	CASSWGQLNSPLHF	TGTGCCAGCAGCTGGGGACAATTAAATTCACCCCTCCACTTT
TRBV4-2	NA	TRBJ2-3	TRBD2	CASSQDRASGPPTDTQYF	TGTGCCAGCAGCCAAGATCGGGCTAGCGGACCCCCCACAGATACGCAGTATTTT
TRBV28	NA	TRBJ2-1	TRBD2	CASSSSPGLVNEQFF	TGTGCCAGCAGTTCCTCTCCGGGACTAGTCAATGAGCAGTTCTTC
TRBV4-3	NA	TRBJ2-3	TRBD2	CASSPIAGDPTDTQYF	TGCGCCAGCAGTCCTATAGCGGGGGACCCCACAGATACGCAGTATTTT
TRBV29-1	NA	TRBJ2-2	TRBD2	CSVESGTNTGELFF	TGCAGCGTTGAAAGCGGGACGAACACCGGGGAGCTGTTTTTT
TRBV4-1	NA	TRBJ1-1	NA	CASSQDHAGGTEAFF	TGCGCCAGCAGCCAAGATCACGCAGGCGGGACTGAAGCTTTCTTT
TRBV7-9	NA	TRBJ2-5	NA	CASSLEAGSKADQYF	TGTGCCAGCAGCTTAGAGGCGGGGAGTAAGGCGGACCAGTACTTC
TRBV2	NA	TRBJ2-1	TRBD1	CASRGTGGRSDEQFF	TGTGCCAGCCGGGGGACAGGGGGTCGGTCCGATGAGCAGTTCTTC
TRBV7-3	NA	TRBJ2-3	NA	CASSSQRATQYF	TGTGCCAGCAGCTCCCAGCGGGCTACGCAGTATTTT
TRBV27	few	TRBJ2-1	TRBD2	CASSLKWEGLVPEQFF	TGTGCCAGCAGTTTAAAGTGGGAGGGCCTTGTTCCTGAGCAGTTCTTC
TRBV27	once	TRBJ2-3	NA	CASSNTGTVRVRDTQYF	TGTGCCAGCAGCAACACAGGGACTGTACGGGTCAGGGATACGCAGTATTTT
TRBV6-5	NA	TRBJ1-6	NA	CASSPRVMGNSPLHF	TGTGCCAGCAGCCCCAGGGTTATGGGTAATTCACCCCTCCACTTT
TRBV5-6	NA	TRBJ1-6	NA	CASSLARGGNINSPLHF	TGTGCCAGCAGCTTGGCCAGGGGAGGTAATATAAATTCACCCCTCCACTTT
TRBV5-4	NA	TRBJ2-5	TRBD1	CASSGTVQETQYF	TGTGCCAGCAGCGGGACAGTACAAGAGACCCAGTACTTC
TRBV7-2	once	TRBJ1-5	TRBD1	CASSFTLGTGFGSNQPQHF	TGTGCCAGCAGCTTTACTCTCGGGACAGGGTTCGGCAGCAATCAGCCCCAGCATTTT
TRBV5-6	NA	TRBJ1-1	TRBD1	CASSDRGLMNTEAFF	TGTGCCAGCAGCGACAGGGGGCTCATGAACACTGAAGCTTTCTTT
TRBV7-9	NA	TRBJ2-2	TRBD1	CASSFVLPLGGVGTGELFF	TGTGCCAGCAGCTTTGTCCTTCCGCTAGGGGGCGTCGGCACCGGGGAGCTGTTTTTT
TRBV7-2	NA	TRBJ1-2	TRBD1	CASSTGQGSYGYTF	TGTGCCAGCAGCACCGGACAGGGGAGCTATGGCTACACCTTC
TRBV21-1	NA	TRBJ1-1	NA	CASTRRRWPEAFF	TGTGCCAGCACCCGGCGCAGGTGGCCTGAAGCTTTCTTT
TRBV10-3	few	TRBJ1-2	TRBD1	CAIRGDSGYGYTF	TGTGCCATCAGGGGGGACAGCGGCTATGGCTACACCTTC
TRBV6-6	NA	TRBJ2-2	TRBD1	CASIWRQGRNTGELFF	TGTGCCAGCATTTGGCGACAGGGAAGGAACACCGGGGAGCTGTTTTTT